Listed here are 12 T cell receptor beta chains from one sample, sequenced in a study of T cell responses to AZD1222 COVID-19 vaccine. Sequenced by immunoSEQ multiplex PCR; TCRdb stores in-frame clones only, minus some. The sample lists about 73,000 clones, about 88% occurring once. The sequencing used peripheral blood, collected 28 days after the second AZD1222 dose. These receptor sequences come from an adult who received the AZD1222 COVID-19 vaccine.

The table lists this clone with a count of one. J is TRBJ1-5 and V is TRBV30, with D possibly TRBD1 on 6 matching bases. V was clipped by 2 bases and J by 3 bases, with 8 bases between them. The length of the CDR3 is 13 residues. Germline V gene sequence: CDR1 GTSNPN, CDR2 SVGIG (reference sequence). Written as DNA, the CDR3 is TGTGCCTGGAGTCACAGGGACAATCAGCCCCAGCATTTT. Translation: CAWSHRDNQPQHF.

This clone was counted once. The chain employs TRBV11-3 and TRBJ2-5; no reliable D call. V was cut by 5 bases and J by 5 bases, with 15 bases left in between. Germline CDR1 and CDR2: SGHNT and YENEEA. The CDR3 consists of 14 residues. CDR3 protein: CASSDRARLETQYF. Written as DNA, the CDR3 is TGTGCCAGCAGCGACCGGGCGAGGTTGGAGACCCAGTACTTC.

Written as DNA, the CDR3 is TGCAGCGCCGACAGGGCCGGTGGCTACACCTTC. Translating it yields CSADRAGGYTF. This chain uses TRBV29-1 with TRBJ1-2, with TRBD1 identical over 7 bases. The junction had 6 bases not matched to a gene; V was cut back by 7 bases and J by 7 bases. The germline CDR1 and CDR2 sequences are SQVTM and ANQGSEA. The CDR3 is made up of 11 amino acids.

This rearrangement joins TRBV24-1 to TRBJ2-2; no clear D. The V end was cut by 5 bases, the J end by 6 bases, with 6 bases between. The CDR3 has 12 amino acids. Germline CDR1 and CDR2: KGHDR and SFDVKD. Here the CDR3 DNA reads TGTGCCACCAGTGGATGGGCCGGGGAGCTGTTTTTT. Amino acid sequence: CATSGWAGELFF.

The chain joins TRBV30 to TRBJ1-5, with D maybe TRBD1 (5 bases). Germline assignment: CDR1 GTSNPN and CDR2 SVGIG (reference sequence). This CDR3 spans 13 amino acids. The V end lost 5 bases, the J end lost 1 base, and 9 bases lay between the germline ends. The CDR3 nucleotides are TGTGCCTGGGCATCAGGGAGCAATCAGCCCCAGCATTTT. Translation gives CAWASGSNQPQHF. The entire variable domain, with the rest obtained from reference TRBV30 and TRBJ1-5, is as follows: SQTIHQWPATLVQPVGSPLSLECTVEGTSNPNLYWYRQAAGRGLQLLFYSVGIGQISSEVPQNLSASRPQDRQFILSSKKLLLSDSGFYLCAWASGSNQPQHFGDGTRLSIL.

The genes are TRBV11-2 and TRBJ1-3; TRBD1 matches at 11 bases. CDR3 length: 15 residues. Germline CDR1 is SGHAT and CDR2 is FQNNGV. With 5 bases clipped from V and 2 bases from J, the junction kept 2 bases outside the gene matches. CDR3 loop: CASSRTGGPGNTIYF. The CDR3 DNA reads TGTGCCAGCAGCCGGACAGGGGGCCCTGGAAACACCATATATTTT.

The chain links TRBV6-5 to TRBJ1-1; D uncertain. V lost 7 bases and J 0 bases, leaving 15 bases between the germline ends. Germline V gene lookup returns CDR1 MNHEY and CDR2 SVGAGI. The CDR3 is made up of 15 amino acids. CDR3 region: CASTTSLTMNTEAFF. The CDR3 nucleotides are TGTGCCAGCACCACATCCCTGACCATGAACACTGAAGCTTTCTTT.

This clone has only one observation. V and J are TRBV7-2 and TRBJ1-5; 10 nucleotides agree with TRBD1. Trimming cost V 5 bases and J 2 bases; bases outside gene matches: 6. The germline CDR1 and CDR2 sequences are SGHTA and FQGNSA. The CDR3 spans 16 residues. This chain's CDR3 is CASSTRGTGGNQPQHF. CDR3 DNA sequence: TGTGCCAGCAGCACCAGAGGGACAGGGGGCAATCAGCCCCAGCATTTT.

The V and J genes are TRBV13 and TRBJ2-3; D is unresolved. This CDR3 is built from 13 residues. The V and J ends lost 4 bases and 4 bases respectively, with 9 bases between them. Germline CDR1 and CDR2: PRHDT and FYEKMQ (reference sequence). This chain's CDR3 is CASSSEYADTQYF. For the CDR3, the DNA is TGTGCCAGCAGCTCGGAGTACGCAGATACGCAGTATTTT.

CDR3 coding DNA: TGTGCCAGCAGTTACCCCCCCTTGGGACAGCTAGCCAAAAACATTCAGTACTTC. It codes for CASSYPPLGQLAKNIQYF. This chain connects TRBV6-2 or TRBV6-3 to TRBJ2-4, with 7 bases matching TRBD1. Germline lookup yields CDR1 MNHEY and CDR2 SVGEGT. Trimming removed 2 bases from V and 0 bases from J; junction bases left unmatched: 10. The CDR3 has 18 amino acids.

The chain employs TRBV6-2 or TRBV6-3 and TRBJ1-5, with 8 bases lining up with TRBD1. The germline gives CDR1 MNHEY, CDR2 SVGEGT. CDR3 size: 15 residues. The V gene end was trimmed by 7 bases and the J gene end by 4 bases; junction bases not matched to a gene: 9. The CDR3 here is CASTPRTGINQPQHF. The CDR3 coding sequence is TGTGCCAGCACCCCCCGGACAGGGATAAATCAGCCCCAGCATTTT.

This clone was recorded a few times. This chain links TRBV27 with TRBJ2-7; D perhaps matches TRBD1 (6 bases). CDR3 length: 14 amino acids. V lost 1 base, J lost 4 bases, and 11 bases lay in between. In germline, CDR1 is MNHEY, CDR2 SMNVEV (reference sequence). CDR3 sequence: CASSLWKTGYEQYF. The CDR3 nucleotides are TGTGCCAGCAGTTTATGGAAGACAGGATACGAGCAGTACTTC.